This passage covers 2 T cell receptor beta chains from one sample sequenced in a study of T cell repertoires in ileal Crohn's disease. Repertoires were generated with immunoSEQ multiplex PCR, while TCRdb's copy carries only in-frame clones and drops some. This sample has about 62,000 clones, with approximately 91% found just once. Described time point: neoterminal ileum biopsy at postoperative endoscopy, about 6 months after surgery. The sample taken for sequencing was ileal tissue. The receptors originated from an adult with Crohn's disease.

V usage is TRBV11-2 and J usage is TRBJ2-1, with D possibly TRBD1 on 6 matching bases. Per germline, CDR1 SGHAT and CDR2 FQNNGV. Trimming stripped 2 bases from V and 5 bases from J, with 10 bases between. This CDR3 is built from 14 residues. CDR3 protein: CASSLTGTNNEQFF. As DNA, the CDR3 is TGTGCCAGCAGCTTAACAGGGACCAACAATGAGCAGTTCTTC. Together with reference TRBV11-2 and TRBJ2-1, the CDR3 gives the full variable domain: EAGVAQSPRYKIIEKRQSVAFWCNPISGHATLYWYQQILGQGPKLLIQFQNNGVVDDSQLPKDRFSAERLKGVDSTLKIQPAKLEDSAVYLCASSLTGTNNEQFFGPGTRLTVL.

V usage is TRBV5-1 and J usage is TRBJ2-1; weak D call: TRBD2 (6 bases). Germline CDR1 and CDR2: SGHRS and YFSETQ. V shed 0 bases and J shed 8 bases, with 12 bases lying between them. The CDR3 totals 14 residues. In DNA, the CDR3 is TGCGCCAGCAGCTTGGTAAGGGGCGGGGATGAGCAGTTCTTC. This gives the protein CASSLVRGGDEQFF.